Following are 5 T cell receptor beta chains from one sample sequenced in a study of shared clonotypes between healthy human individuals. Assay used: immunoSEQ multiplex PCR; TCRdb lists only in-frame clones, some missing. Of 2 million to 2.5 million clones detected, 90% to 95% appear once; the ten largest clones hold under 0.45%. Sequencing was performed on naive CD4+ T cells from PBMCs. Stated subset: CD45RA+ positively selected. Receptor source: a man between 18 and 29 years old in good health. Some clones in this sample may be carry-over from other donors' samples.

The J gene is TRBJ1-2, the V gene TRBV18, with a tentative D call TRBD1 (5 bases). CDR1 is KGHSH and CDR2 is LQKENI in the germline V gene. V was shortened by 6 bases and J by 3 bases, with 17 bases between the two germline ends. This CDR3 is 15 amino acids long. CDR3 in amino acids: CASSRAGTTHYGYTF. The CDR3 bases are TGTGCCAGCTCGCGGGCCGGGACGACCCACTATGGCTACACCTTC.

This clone was seen just once. Other DNA sequences in the same sample also yield this CDR3. The chain has TRBV18 and TRBJ1-2; D may be TRBD1 (5 bases). The V end lost 6 bases, the J end lost 1 base, and 12 bases lay between the germline ends. The CDR3 extends over 14 amino acids. Germline loops: CDR1 KGHSH, CDR2 LQKENI. The CDR3 sequence: CASSPLGDNYGYTF. CDR3 sequence (DNA): TGTGCCAGCTCGCCCTTAGGGGATAACTATGGCTACACCTTC.

CDR3 sequence (DNA): TGTGCCAGCAGCTCTATCGGGAGAGGGTCGGGCTACACCTTC. This translates into CASSSIGRGSGYTF. The rearrangement links TRBV7-2 to TRBJ1-2; D is ambiguous. V was clipped by 4 bases and J by 8 bases, with 17 bases between them. Germline values: CDR1 SGHTA, CDR2 FQGNSA. This CDR3 is built from 14 residues.

The J gene is TRBJ1-4, the V gene TRBV7-9; D might be TRBD1 (5 bases). Trimming shortened V by 4 bases and J by 8 bases, and 20 bases separated the two germline ends. Germline assignment: CDR1 SEHNR and CDR2 FQNEAQ (reference sequence). This CDR3 has 16 amino acids. Here the CDR3 DNA reads TGTGCCAGCAGCTCCCACCGACAGATCGCGGGCGAAAAACTGTTTTTT. Translated: CASSSHRQIAGEKLFF.

The chain is built from TRBV2 and TRBJ2-5; D remains ambiguous. This CDR3 region has 12 residues. Trimming removed 0 bases at V and 9 bases at J, with 8 bases between. Germline CDR1 and CDR2: SNHLY and FYNNEI. CDR3 sequence: CASSEALFAQYF. Here the CDR3 DNA reads TGTGCCAGCAGTGAAGCGCTTTTTGCCCAGTACTTC. Using reference TRBV2 and TRBJ2-5 for the parts outside the CDR3, the full variable domain is EPEVTQTPSHQVTQMGQEVILRCVPISNHLYFYWYRQILGQKVEFLVSFYNNEISEKSEIFDDQFSVERPDGSNFTLKIRSTKLEDSAMYFCASSEALFAQYFGPGTRLLVL.